This T cell receptor beta chain was identified in a study of response to subunit inactivated influenza vaccine. TCRdb ran MiXCR on the RT-PCR reads and lists one entry per CDR3 protein. The top ten clones hold about an eighth of a sample with some 480,000 distinct CDR3 sequences, 11% of them seen once. Findings and caveats of the study: The authors offered the suggestion that each seasonal influenza vaccination recruits few new T cells.

Germline V gives CDR1 SGHVS, CDR2 FNYEAQ. Trimming took 2 bases from V and 4 from J; bases not matched to a gene: 5. The CDR3 totals 16 residues. Details on this clonotype: Its antigen is undetermined.

The V and J genes are TRBV7-6 and TRBJ2-1; TRBD1 aligns across 10 bases. The clonotype originates from a middle-aged man who received an inactivated influenza vaccine. The specimen was PBMCs from blood, collected 40 to 50 days after vaccination. CDR3 region: CASSLLGTGAYNEQFF. The CDR3 nucleotides read TGTGCCAGCAGCTTACTCGGGACAGGGGCATACAATGAGCAGTTCTTC.